The 29 T cell receptor beta chains in this list originate from one sample, sequenced in a study of T cells in tuberculosis. Cells were sorted from thawed PBMC rested overnight and stained with GMM-loaded CD1B tetramer, viability dye and anti-CD3. The lipid loaded on the CD1B tetramers was C32 glucose monomycolate from Rhodococcus equi. The protocol was immunoSEQ multiplex PCR, while the TCRdb copy is restricted to in-frame clones and leaves out a portion. The data contain more than 70,000 clones, around 90% of them singletons. The sequencing sample was made of CD1b-GMM tetramer-negative cells sorted from PBMCs. These TCRs come from an adult woman with latent tuberculosis.

This sequence joins TRBV7-9 and TRBJ2-5, with D tentatively TRBD1 (8 bases). Looked up from germline, CDR1 is SEHNR and CDR2 is FQNEAQ (reference sequence). This CDR3 contains 16 residues. The V end lost 5 bases, the J end lost 0 bases, and 16 bases lay between the germline ends. For the CDR3, the DNA is TGTGCCAGCAGCCCTACAGGGGGAGGGTACCAAGAGACCCAGTACTTC. It specifies CASSPTGGGYQETQYF.

J is TRBJ2-2 and V is TRBV27, with TRBD2 matching over 7 bases. The CDR3 is 15 residues long. The V gene's germline CDR1 is MNHEY and CDR2 SMNVEV (reference sequence). V trimming: 6 bases; J trimming: 3 bases; junction bases outside the gene matches: 7. The CDR3 region is CASRSGGSYTGELFF. In DNA, the CDR3 is TGTGCCAGCAGATCCGGGGGGAGCTACACCGGGGAGCTGTTTTTT.

This clone was observed once. This chain uses TRBV6-1 with TRBJ1-5; maybe TRBD1 (5 bases). The CDR3 contains 14 residues. The germline CDR1 and CDR2 sequences are MNHNS and SASEGT. The V end was cut by 5 bases, the J end by 4 bases, with 12 bases between. The CDR3 nucleotides are TGTGCCAGCAGTCGTGGAGGGGAGAATCAGCCCCAGCATTTT. The encoded protein is CASSRGGENQPQHF.

J is TRBJ1-4 and V is TRBV19; 7 bases map to TRBD1. The CDR3 covers 13 residues. Losses at the gene ends were 5 bases for V and 7 bases for J; bases not matched to a gene: 4. Germline V lookup: CDR1 LNHDA, CDR2 SQIVND (reference sequence). The CDR3 sequence: CASSSRTGEKLFF. In DNA, the CDR3 is TGTGCCAGTAGTTCCCGGACAGGTGAAAAACTGTTTTTT. The whole variable domain, filled in from reference TRBV19 and TRBJ1-4, reads DGGITQSPKYLFRKEGQNVTLSCEQNLNHDAMYWYRQDPGQGLRLIYYSQIVNDFQKGDIAEGYSVSREKKESFPLTVTSAQKNPTAFYLCASSSRTGEKLFFGSGTQLSVL.

This clone showed up just a few times. The chain has TRBV7-2 and TRBJ2-7; D uncertain. The V end lost 5 bases, the J end lost 3 bases, and 11 bases lay between the germline ends. The CDR3 has 13 residues. Germline V gene data show CDR1 as SGHTA and CDR2 as FQGNSA. This chain's CDR3 is CASSPDAGYEQYV. CDR3 nucleotide sequence: TGTGCCAGCAGCCCAGATGCAGGCTACGAGCAGTACGTC.

The chain recombines TRBV6-5 with TRBJ1-4; 7 bases align to TRBD1. Germline V CDR1 and CDR2: MNHEY, SVGAGI. With V trimmed by 4 bases and J by 8 bases, 10 bases remained unmatched. This CDR3 comprises 15 residues. The CDR3 region is CASSSFSGGDEKLFF. The CDR3 nucleotides are TGTGCCAGCAGTTCCTTTTCAGGGGGTGACGAAAAACTGTTTTTT.

The chain couples TRBV5-1 to TRBJ1-2, with TRBD1 identical over 10 bases. The J segment lost 8 bases and the V segment lost 0 bases, leaving 4 bases of the junction unmatched. The CDR3 sequence is 14 residues long. Germline assignment: CDR1 SGHRS and CDR2 YFSETQ. Here the CDR3 reads CASSLGQGAGGYTF. CDR3 DNA: TGCGCCAGCAGCTTGGGACAGGGGGCGGGAGGCTACACCTTC.

The rearrangement uses TRBV6-4 and TRBJ2-1, with D uncertain. Germline V gene sequence: CDR1 MRHNA, CDR2 SNTAGT. The V and J ends lost 2 bases and 4 bases respectively, with 6 bases between them. The CDR3 has 13 amino acids. CDR3 sequence: CASSDEEYNEQFF. The CDR3 DNA reads as TGTGCCAGCAGTGACGAGGAGTACAATGAGCAGTTCTTC.

The chain uses TRBV28 and TRBJ1-6; D is perhaps TRBD1 (5 bases). V lost 3 bases and J 8 bases, leaving 11 bases between the germline ends. This CDR3 region has 14 residues. Germline loops: CDR1 MDHEN, CDR2 SYDVKM. CDR3 nucleotide sequence: TGTGCCAGCAGTTTTTCAGGGAACGATTCACCCCTCCACTTT. Its protein product is CASSFSGNDSPLHF.

The V gene is TRBV6-1, the J gene TRBJ1-5; perhaps TRBD1 as D (5 bases). Trimming shortened V by 0 bases and J by 6 bases, and 9 bases separated the two germline ends. Germline V gene lookup returns CDR1 MNHNS and CDR2 SASEGT. The CDR3 covers 14 residues. Here the CDR3 reads CASSEAGGGQPQHF. As DNA, the CDR3 is TGTGCCAGCAGTGAAGCGGGGGGAGGTCAGCCCCAGCATTTT.

The chain joins TRBV7-2 to TRBJ2-3, with D possibly TRBD2 on 7 matching bases. Trimming took off 3 bases at V and 0 bases at J, with 13 bases between the two ends. The CDR3 is 16 residues long. In germline, CDR1 is SGHTA, CDR2 FQGNSA. CDR3 in amino acids: CASSLFPGGSTDTQYF. The CDR3 nucleotides are TGTGCCAGCAGCTTGTTCCCGGGGGGCAGCACAGATACGCAGTATTTT.

The V gene is TRBV15, the J gene TRBJ1-2; maybe TRBD1 (5 bases). Trimming pared 3 bases from V and 2 bases from J, leaving 19 bases between. From germline, CDR1 is LNHNV and CDR2 YYDKDF (reference sequence). The CDR3 consists of 17 residues. The chain's CDR3 is CATSSLGGGETNYGYTF. In nucleotides, the CDR3 is TGTGCCACCAGCAGTTTGGGTGGGGGGGAGACCAACTATGGCTACACCTTC.

This clone was recorded only once. This chain joins TRBV5-6 and TRBJ2-1, with D perhaps TRBD2 (6 bases). The CDR3 contains 14 residues. Germline CDR1 reads SGHDT; CDR2 reads YYEEEE. V dropped 4 bases and J dropped 6 bases, with 14 bases sitting between them. The CDR3 DNA is TGTGCCAGCAGCCGGCCAGGAGGGAGCAATGAGCAGTTCTTC. It encodes CASSRPGGSNEQFF. Full variable domain (rest looked up from reference TRBV5-6 and TRBJ2-1): DAGVTQSPTHLIKTRGQQVTLRCSPKSGHDTVSWYQQALGQGPQFIFQYYEEEERQRGNFPDRFSGHQFPNYSSELNVNALLLGDSALYLCASSRPGGSNEQFFGPGTRLTVL.

The chain carries TRBV11-1 and TRBJ2-3, with TRBD2 identical over 9 bases. The CDR3 loop spans 16 amino acids. Germline-derived CDR1 and CDR2 are SGHAT and FQDESV (reference sequence). Losses at the gene ends were 2 bases for V and 1 base for J; bases not matched to a gene: 4. CDR3 coding DNA: TGTGCCAGCAGCTTAAGGCGGGGGGGCGGCACAGATACGCAGTATTTT. Its translation: CASSLRRGGGTDTQYF.

In this sample, this clone turned up once. The CDR3 loop reads CASSLELAGGAYQETQYF. CDR3 coding DNA: TGCGCCAGCAGCTTGGAGCTAGCGGGGGGGGCGTACCAAGAGACCCAGTACTTC. The rearrangement joins TRBV5-1 to TRBJ2-5; 12 bases match TRBD2. Germline loops: CDR1 SGHRS, CDR2 YFSETQ. Unmatched junction bases numbered 6, after V lost 0 bases and J lost 0 bases. The CDR3 is made up of 18 amino acids.

The chain couples TRBV7-9 to TRBJ1-1; 9 positions agree with TRBD1. V shed 5 bases and J 2 bases; nucleotides not matched to a gene: 6. Germline CDR1 is SEHNR and CDR2 is FQNEAQ (reference sequence). The CDR3 contains 15 residues. The CDR3 here is CASSPRTGVNTEAFF. The CDR3 DNA sequence: TGTGCCAGCAGCCCCAGGACAGGGGTTAACACTGAAGCTTTCTTT.

The chain carries TRBV6-1 and TRBJ2-2, with 11 bases aligning to TRBD1. CDR1 is MNHNS, CDR2 SASEGT, per germline. With V trimmed by 8 bases and J by 7 bases, 9 bases remained unmatched. The CDR3 runs to 15 residues. CDR3 in amino acids: CASDGTGGFSGELFF. CDR3 nucleotide sequence: TGTGCCAGCGACGGGACAGGGGGGTTCAGCGGGGAGCTGTTTTTT.

This sequence joins TRBV5-6 and TRBJ1-4; 7 bases agree with TRBD1. The CDR3 runs to 15 residues. Unmatched junction bases numbered 3, after V lost 1 base and J lost 3 bases. Germline V gives CDR1 SGHDT, CDR2 YYEEEE. The CDR3 DNA is TGTGCCAGCAGCTTGAGGGGGCGTGCTAATGAAAAACTGTTTTTT. Translated, it gives CASSLRGRANEKLFF. The whole variable domain, filled in from reference TRBV5-6 and TRBJ1-4, reads DAGVTQSPTHLIKTRGQQVTLRCSPKSGHDTVSWYQQALGQGPQFIFQYYEEEERQRGNFPDRFSGHQFPNYSSELNVNALLLGDSALYLCASSLRGRANEKLFFGSGTQLSVL.

This chain joins TRBV10-2 and TRBJ2-7, with 9 bases that match TRBD1. Losses at the gene ends were 4 bases for V and 4 bases for J; bases not matched to a gene: 5. Germline assignment: CDR1 WSHSY and CDR2 SAAADI. This CDR3 contains 14 residues. DNA for the CDR3: TGCGCCAGCAGTGCGACCGGGACAGGGTACGAGCAGTACTTC. Encoded protein: CASSATGTGYEQYF.

The table lists this clone with a few counts. The chain joins TRBV4-1 to TRBJ2-1; 11 positions agree with TRBD1. J gave up 5 bases and V 4 bases, and 4 bases lay outside the gene matches. Per the germline V gene, CDR1 is MGHRA and CDR2 is YSYEKL. This CDR3 comprises 15 residues. As DNA, the CDR3 is TGCGCCAGCAGCCCGGACAGGGGGCTAGACAATGAGCAGTTCTTC. Protein product: CASSPDRGLDNEQFF.

The chain is built from TRBV27 and TRBJ1-6; 11 bases are a match to TRBD1. CDR1 and CDR2 from the germline V gene are MNHEY and SMNVEV (reference sequence). Unmatched junction bases numbered 3, after V lost 2 bases and J lost 9 bases. This CDR3 region has 15 residues. In nucleotides, the CDR3 is TGTGCCAGCAGTTTAGGACAGGGGGCTTCTTCACCCCTCCACTTT. It codes for CASSLGQGASSPLHF.

The rearrangement joins TRBV30 to TRBJ1-3; 9 bases are shared with TRBD1. Germline V gives CDR1 GTSNPN, CDR2 SVGIG (reference sequence). Germline trimming cut 2 bases from V and 6 bases from J; bases unmatched to any gene: 8. CDR3 length equals 15 residues. The CDR3 sequence: CAWSPPGQGVNTIYF. The CDR3 DNA reads TGTGCCTGGAGTCCCCCGGGACAGGGAGTAAACACCATATATTTT.

The chain has TRBV19 and TRBJ2-2, with 9 bases aligning to TRBD1. The CDR3 length is 15 residues. Looked up from germline, CDR1 is LNHDA and CDR2 is SQIVND (reference sequence). The V gene end was trimmed by 3 bases and the J gene end by 4 bases; junction bases not matched to a gene: 3. Written as DNA, the CDR3 is TGTGCCAGTAGTATGATACAGGGGGCCACCGGGGAGCTGTTTTTT. Translated, it gives CASSMIQGATGELFF.

The chain uses TRBV9 and TRBJ2-5; 10 bases align to TRBD2. The trim removed 3 bases at V and 5 bases at J, leaving 7 bases unmatched. The CDR3 consists of 15 residues. In germline, CDR1 is SGDLS, CDR2 YYNGEE. The CDR3 DNA reads TGTGCCAGCAGCGCCCTAGCGGGGGTGGGGGAGACCCAGTACTTC. The encoded protein is CASSALAGVGETQYF.

This chain links TRBV5-1 with TRBJ2-3; 14 bases map to TRBD2. In germline, CDR1 is SGHRS, CDR2 YFSETQ. Trimming at V came to 4 bases and at J to 3 bases, leaving 1 base not matched to a gene. This CDR3 comprises 15 residues. In nucleotides, the CDR3 is TGCGCCAGCAGCCGACTAGCGGGGGGGACAGATACGCAGTATTTT. As protein: CASSRLAGGTDTQYF.

The chain has TRBV4-1 and TRBJ2-3, with TRBD1 matching over 9 bases. J was trimmed by 0 bases and V by 1 base; bases with no gene match: 2. This CDR3 spans 16 amino acids. Germline assignment: CDR1 MGHRA and CDR2 YSYEKL. CDR3 in DNA: TGCGCCAGCAGCCAAGGCGGGACAGGGAGCACAGATACGCAGTATTTT. It encodes CASSQGGTGSTDTQYF.

The V and J genes are TRBV7-9 and TRBJ1-1, with D possibly being TRBD1 (6 bases). The V gene lost 5 bases and the J gene lost 4 bases, with 14 bases spanning the gap. Germline CDR1 reads SEHNR; CDR2 reads FQNEAQ (reference sequence). CDR3 length: 14 amino acids. DNA of the CDR3: TGTGCCAGCAGCCCCAGGGCAGGGGTCACTGAAGCTTTCTTT. Encoded protein: CASSPRAGVTEAFF.

Concerning this clone: The junction shows a germline mismatch at one end, possibly a read error. The rearrangement uses TRBV5-4 and TRBJ1-4; tentatively, D is TRBD1 (6 bases). CDR1 SGHNT and CDR2 YYREEE come from the germline V gene (reference sequence). This CDR3 has 15 residues. The CDR3 loop is CASSLRGGSDEELFF. In DNA form, the CDR3 reads TGTGCCAGCAGCTTGAGGGGGGGCTCGGATGAAGAACTGTTTTTT.

The V call is TRBV28, the J call TRBJ2-5, with D tentatively TRBD2 (5 bases). This CDR3 has 15 residues. CDR1 MDHEN and CDR2 SYDVKM come from the germline V gene. Trimming shortened V by 6 bases and J by 1 base, and 15 bases separated the two germline ends. The CDR3 reads CASRPFGGGQETQYF. CDR3 coding DNA: TGTGCCAGCAGACCCTTCGGCGGAGGCCAAGAGACCCAGTACTTC.